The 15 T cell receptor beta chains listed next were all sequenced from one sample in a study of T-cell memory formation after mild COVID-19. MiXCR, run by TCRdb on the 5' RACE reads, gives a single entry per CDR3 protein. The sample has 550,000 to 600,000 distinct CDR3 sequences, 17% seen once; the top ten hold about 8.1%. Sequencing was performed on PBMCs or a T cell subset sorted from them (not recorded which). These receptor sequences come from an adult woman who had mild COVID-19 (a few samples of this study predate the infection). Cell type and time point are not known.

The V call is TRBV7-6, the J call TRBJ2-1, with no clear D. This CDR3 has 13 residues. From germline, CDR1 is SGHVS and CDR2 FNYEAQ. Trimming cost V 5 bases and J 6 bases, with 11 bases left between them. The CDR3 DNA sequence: TGTGCCAGCAGCGTGGGGTTTCCCAATGAGCAGTTCTTC. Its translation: CASSVGFPNEQFF.

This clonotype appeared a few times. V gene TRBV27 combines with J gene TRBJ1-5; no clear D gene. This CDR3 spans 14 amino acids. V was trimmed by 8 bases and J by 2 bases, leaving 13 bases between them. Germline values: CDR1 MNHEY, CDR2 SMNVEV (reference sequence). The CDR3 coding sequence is TGTGCCAGCTCGAAGTGGCAGGGCAATCAGCCCCAGCATTTT. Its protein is CASSKWQGNQPQHF.

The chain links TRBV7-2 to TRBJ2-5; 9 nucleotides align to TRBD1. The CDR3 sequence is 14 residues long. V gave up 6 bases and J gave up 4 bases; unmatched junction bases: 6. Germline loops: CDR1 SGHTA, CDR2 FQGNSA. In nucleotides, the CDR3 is TGTGCCAGCAGTACAGGGGGCGGGAGAGAGACCCAGTACTTC. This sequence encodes CASSTGGGRETQYF.

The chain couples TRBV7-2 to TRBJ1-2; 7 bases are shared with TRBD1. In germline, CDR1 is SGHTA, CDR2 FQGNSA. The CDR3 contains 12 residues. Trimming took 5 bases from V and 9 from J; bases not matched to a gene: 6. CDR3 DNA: TGTGCCAGCAGCCGAGACAGGGAGAGCTACACCTTC. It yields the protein CASSRDRESYTF.

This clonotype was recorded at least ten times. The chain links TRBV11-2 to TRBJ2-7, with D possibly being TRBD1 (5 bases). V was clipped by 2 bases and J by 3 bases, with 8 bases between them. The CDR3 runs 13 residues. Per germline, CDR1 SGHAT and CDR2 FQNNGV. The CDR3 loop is CASSLYQGYEQYF. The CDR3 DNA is TGTGCCAGCAGCTTATACCAGGGCTACGAGCAGTACTTC.

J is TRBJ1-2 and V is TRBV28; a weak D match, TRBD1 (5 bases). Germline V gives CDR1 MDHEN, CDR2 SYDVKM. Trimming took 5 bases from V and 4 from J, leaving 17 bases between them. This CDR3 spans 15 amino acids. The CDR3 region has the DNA TGTGCCAGCAGTATCTCCAGGAGCAGGGCCTATGGCTACACCTTC. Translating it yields CASSISRSRAYGYTF.

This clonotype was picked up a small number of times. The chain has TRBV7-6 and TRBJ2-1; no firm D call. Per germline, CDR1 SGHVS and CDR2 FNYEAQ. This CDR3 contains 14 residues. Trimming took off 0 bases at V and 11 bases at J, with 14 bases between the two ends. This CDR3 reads CASSLAQLDRKQFF. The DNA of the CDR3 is TGTGCCAGCAGCTTAGCGCAGTTAGACCGAAAGCAGTTCTTC. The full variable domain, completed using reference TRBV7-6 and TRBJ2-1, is GAGVSQSPRYKVTKRGQDVALRCDPISGHVSLYWYRQALGQGPEFLTYFNYEAQQDKSGLPNDRFSAERPEGSISTLTIQRTEQRDSAMYRCASSLAQLDRKQFFGPGTRLTVL.

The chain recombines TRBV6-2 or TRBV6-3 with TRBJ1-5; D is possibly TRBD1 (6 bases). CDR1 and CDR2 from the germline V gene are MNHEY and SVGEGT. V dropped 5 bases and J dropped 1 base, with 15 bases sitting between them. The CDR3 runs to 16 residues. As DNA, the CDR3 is TGTGCCAGCAGTAACCACCGGACAGCCAGCAATCAGCCCCAGCATTTT. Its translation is CASSNHRTASNQPQHF.

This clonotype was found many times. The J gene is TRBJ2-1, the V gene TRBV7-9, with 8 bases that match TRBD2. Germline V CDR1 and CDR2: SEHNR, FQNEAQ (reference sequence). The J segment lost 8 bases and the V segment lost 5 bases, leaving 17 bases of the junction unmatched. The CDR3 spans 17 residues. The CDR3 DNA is TGTGCCAGCAGCCCTAACCGAGGACTAGCCCGTTTGGATGAGCAGTTCTTC. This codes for CASSPNRGLARLDEQFF. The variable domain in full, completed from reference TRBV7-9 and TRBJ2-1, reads DTGVSQNPRHKITKRGQNVTFRCDPISEHNRLYWYRQTLGQGPEFLTYFQNEAQLEKSRLLSDRFSAERPKGSFSTLEIQRTEQGDSAMYLCASSPNRGLARLDEQFFGPGTRLTVL.

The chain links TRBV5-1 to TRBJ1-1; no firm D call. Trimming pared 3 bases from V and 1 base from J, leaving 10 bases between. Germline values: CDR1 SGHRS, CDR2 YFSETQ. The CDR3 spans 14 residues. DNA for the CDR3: TGCGCCAGCAGCTCCAAGCCACCGAACACTGAAGCTTTCTTT. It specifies CASSSKPPNTEAFF.

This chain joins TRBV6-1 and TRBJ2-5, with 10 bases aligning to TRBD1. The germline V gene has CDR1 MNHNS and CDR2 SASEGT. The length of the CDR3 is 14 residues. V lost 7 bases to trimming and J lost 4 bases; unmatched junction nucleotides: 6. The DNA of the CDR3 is TGTGCCAGCATTCGGGACAGGGGCCGAGAGACCCAGTACTTC. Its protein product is CASIRDRGRETQYF.

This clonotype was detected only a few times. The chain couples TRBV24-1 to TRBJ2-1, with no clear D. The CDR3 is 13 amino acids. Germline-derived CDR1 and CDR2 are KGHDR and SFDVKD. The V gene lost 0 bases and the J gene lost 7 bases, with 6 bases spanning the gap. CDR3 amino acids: CATSDLDGNEQFF. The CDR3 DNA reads TGTGCCACCAGTGATTTGGATGGGAATGAGCAGTTCTTC.

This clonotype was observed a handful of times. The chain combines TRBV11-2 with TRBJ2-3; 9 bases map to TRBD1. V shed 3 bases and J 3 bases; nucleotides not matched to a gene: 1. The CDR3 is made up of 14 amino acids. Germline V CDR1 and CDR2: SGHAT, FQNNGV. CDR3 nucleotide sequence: TGTGCCAGCAGCTTCGGGACAGGGACAGATACGCAGTATTTT. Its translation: CASSFGTGTDTQYF. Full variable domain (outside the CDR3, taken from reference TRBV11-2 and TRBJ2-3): EAGVAQSPRYKIIEKRQSVAFWCNPISGHATLYWYQQILGQGPKLLIQFQNNGVVDDSQLPKDRFSAERLKGVDSTLKIQPAKLEDSAVYLCASSFGTGTDTQYFGPGTRLTVL.

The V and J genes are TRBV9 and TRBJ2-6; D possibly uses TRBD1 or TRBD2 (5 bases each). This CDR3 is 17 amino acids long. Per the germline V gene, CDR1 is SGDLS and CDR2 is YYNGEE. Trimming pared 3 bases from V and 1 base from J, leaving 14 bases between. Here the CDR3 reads CASSGRAGGSGANVLTF. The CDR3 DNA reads TGTGCCAGCAGCGGACGCGCTGGGGGATCTGGGGCCAACGTCCTGACTTTC.

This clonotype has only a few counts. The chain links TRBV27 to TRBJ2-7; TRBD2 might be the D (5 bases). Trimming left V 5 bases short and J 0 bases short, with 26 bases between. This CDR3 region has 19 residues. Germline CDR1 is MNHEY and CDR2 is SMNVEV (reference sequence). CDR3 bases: TGTGCCAGCAGTCCTCTTTCCTCCATTAGCGAAAGGAGCTCCTACGAGCAGTACTTC. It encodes CASSPLSSISERSSYEQYF.